This TCR beta chain comes out of a study of blood T cell repertoires in COVID-19. Overall study: Sites in the United States, Italy and Spain provided acute and convalescent COVID-19 samples.

Per the study methods: From reference gene primer amplification, estimates of nucleated cell counts were derived. Sequencing was performed with immunoSEQ multiplex PCR; in TCRdb, only in-frame clones are kept and a portion is missing. V and J calls and clone size come straight from that table; D and trimming were deduced from the DNA. The table includes 280,000 or so clones, around 86% detected once. The clonotype comes from a human donor in a cohort sampled during active COVID-19. The sample was peripheral blood.

DNA for the CDR3: TGTGCCAGCTCCTCGGACAGGGGGGCCAATGAGCAGTTCTTC. Protein: CASSSDRGANEQFF. The chain uses TRBV18 and TRBJ2-1; 10 bases map to TRBD1. The V and J ends lost 6 bases and 6 bases, in that order; junction bases with no gene match: 5. Germline CDR1 KGHSH, CDR2 LQKENI. The CDR3 sequence is 14 residues long.